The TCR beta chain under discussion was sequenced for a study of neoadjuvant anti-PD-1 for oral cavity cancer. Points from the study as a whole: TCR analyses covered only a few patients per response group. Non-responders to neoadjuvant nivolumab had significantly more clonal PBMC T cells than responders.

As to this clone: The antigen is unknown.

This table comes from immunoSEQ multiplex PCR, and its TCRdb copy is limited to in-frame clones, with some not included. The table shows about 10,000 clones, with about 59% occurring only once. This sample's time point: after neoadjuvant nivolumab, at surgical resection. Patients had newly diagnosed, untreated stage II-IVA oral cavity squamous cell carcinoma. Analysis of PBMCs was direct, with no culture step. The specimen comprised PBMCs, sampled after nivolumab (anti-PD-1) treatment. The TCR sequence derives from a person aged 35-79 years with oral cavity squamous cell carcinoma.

In nucleotides, the CDR3 is TGTGCCACCCGACAGGGGAGCACCGGGGAGCTGTTTTTT. Its translation is CATRQGSTGELFF. This chain joins TRBV19 and TRBJ2-2; 8 nucleotides agree with TRBD1. The CDR3 contains 13 residues. Germline CDR1 LNHDA, CDR2 SQIVND (reference sequence). V lost 10 bases and J lost 4; bases outside the gene matches: 5.